This TCR beta chain appears in the sequencing data of a study of T cell responses to AZD1222 COVID-19 vaccine. TCRdb's table, derived via immunoSEQ multiplex PCR, lists solely in-frame clones and lacks some. The table shows 170,000 or so clones, with about nine tenths occurring only once. Points from the study as a whole: Once two AZD1222 doses were given, Spike-specific TCR breadth and depth went up.

As regards this clone: Its antigen is not known.

The CDR3 length is 13 residues. From germline, CDR1 is SGHAT and CDR2 FQNNGV. V lost 1 base to trimming and J lost 4 bases, with 4 bases between them. The chain is built from TRBV11-2 and TRBJ2-2; the D is unclear. This TCR came from an adult in good health. This specimen was peripheral blood, taken on day 0 of AZD1222 vaccination. For the CDR3, the DNA is TGTGCCAGCAGCTTAGCTAGCACCGGGGAGCTGTTTTTT. Residues: CASSLASTGELFF.